The 3 T cell receptor beta chains reported below all come from one sample, sequenced in a study of siplizumab effects on memory and regulatory T cells. Using immunoSEQ multiplex PCR, the repertoire was profiled, and TCRdb retains in-frame clones only, with some absent. The sample records around 65,000 clones, 79% being singletons. The sample was memory CD4+ T cells sorted from blood. The receptors shown here come from a human donor in good health.

The rearrangement uses TRBV19 and TRBJ2-3, with D tentatively TRBD1 (5 bases). This CDR3 has 14 residues. V shed 4 bases and J shed 3 bases, with 11 bases lying between them. Germline V lookup: CDR1 LNHDA, CDR2 SQIVND (reference sequence). The CDR3 protein is CASSKTQGTDTQYF. The CDR3 region has the DNA TGTGCCAGTAGTAAAACTCAGGGAACAGATACGCAGTATTTT.

The chain employs TRBV19 and TRBJ2-5, with D possibly being TRBD2 (6 bases). V shed 7 bases and J shed 7 bases, with 13 bases lying between them. Germline V lookup: CDR1 LNHDA, CDR2 SQIVND (reference sequence). The CDR3 has 12 residues. CDR3 DNA: TGTGCCAGTATGAACCAGGGAGGGACCCAGTACTTC. Amino acid sequence: CASMNQGGTQYF.

Only a few counts were recorded for this clone. The rearrangement uses TRBV5-6 and TRBJ1-3, with no clear D. Germline-derived CDR1 and CDR2 are SGHDT and YYEEEE. The CDR3 length is 15 residues. The V and J ends lost 2 bases and 8 bases respectively, with 17 bases between them. In nucleotides, the CDR3 is TGTGCCAGCAGCTTTTCTAACGGCGGACTAGACACCATATATTTT. Its protein product is CASSFSNGGLDTIYF. Based on the CDR3 plus reference TRBV5-6 and TRBJ1-3, the full variable domain is DAGVTQSPTHLIKTRGQQVTLRCSPKSGHDTVSWYQQALGQGPQFIFQYYEEEERQRGNFPDRFSGHQFPNYSSELNVNALLLGDSALYLCASSFSNGGLDTIYFGEGSWLTVV.